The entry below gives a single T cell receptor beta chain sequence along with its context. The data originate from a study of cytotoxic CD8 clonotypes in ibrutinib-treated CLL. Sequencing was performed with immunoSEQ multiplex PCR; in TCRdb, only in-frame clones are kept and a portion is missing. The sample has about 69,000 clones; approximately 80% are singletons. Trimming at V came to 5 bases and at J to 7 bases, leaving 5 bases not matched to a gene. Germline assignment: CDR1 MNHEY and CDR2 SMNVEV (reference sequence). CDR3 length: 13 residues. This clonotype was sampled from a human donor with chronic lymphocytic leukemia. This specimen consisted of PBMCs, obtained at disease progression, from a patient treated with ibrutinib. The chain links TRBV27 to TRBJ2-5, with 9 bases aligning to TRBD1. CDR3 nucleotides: TGTGCCAGCAGTCCGGGACAGGGATGGACCCAGTACTTC. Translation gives CASSPGQGWTQYF.